This T cell receptor (beta chain) was captured by sequencing in a study of T cells and Merkel cell carcinoma outcomes. The study's findings and limits: In Merkel cell carcinoma, repertoire and T-cell density reportedly predicted outcomes.

Points on this clone: The antigen is undetermined.

Profiling relied on immunoSEQ multiplex PCR, and the TCRdb table lists in-frame clones only, not all of them. Altogether 400 or so clones are present, more than 75% being singletons, with the ten largest covering over 12%. The sequence came from a human donor with Merkel cell carcinoma. The material sequenced was tumor tissue from Merkel cell carcinoma.

For the CDR3, the DNA is TGTGCCAGCAGCTTAGGGGGGGCGAACACTGAAGCTTTCTTT. As protein: CASSLGGANTEAFF. The gene calls are TRBV7-9 and TRBJ1-1; D perhaps matches TRBD1 (6 bases). V lost 1 base and J 1 base, leaving 7 bases between the germline ends. Germline CDR1 reads SEHNR; CDR2 reads FQNEAQ (reference sequence). This CDR3 spans 14 amino acids. Using reference TRBV7-9 and TRBJ1-1 for the parts outside the CDR3, the full variable domain is DTGVSQNPRHKITKRGQNVTFRCDPISEHNRLYWYRQTLGQGPEFLTYFQNEAQLEKSRLLSDRFSAERPKGSFSTLEIQRTEQGDSAMYLCASSLGGANTEAFFGQGTRLTVV.